The rows below give T cell receptor beta chains drawn from one sample of a study of blood T cell repertoires in COVID-19. Generated by immunoSEQ multiplex PCR, the TCRdb table keeps only in-frame clones and is missing some. The sample consists of fewer than 250,000 clones, 75% to 90% of them appearing once. Sequencing was performed on peripheral blood. Source of these receptors: a middle-aged man with acute or convalescent COVID-19. Each CDR3 is given with its conserved first and last residue. Fields, in order: D gene, clone size, V gene, J gene, CDR3 DNA, CDR3 protein. The D gene is left open where the match is weak. Expanded clones get a size class; other rows say once, few or many, or leave the size out.

D gene: .
clone size: .
V gene: TRBV7-2
J gene: TRBJ2-6
CDR3 DNA: TGTGCCAGCAGCTCTCAAGGACAGTCCTCTGGGGCCAACGTCCTGACTTTC
CDR3 protein: CASSSQGQSSGANVLTF

D gene: TRBD2
clone size: .
V gene: TRBV9
J gene: TRBJ2-1
CDR3 DNA: TGTGCCAGCAGCGTAGAGGGCACGGTAGGAGGACTAGGGGTCAATGAGCAGTTCTTC
CDR3 protein: CASSVEGTVGGLGVNEQFF

D gene: .
clone size: .
V gene: TRBV27
J gene: TRBJ2-7
CDR3 DNA: TGTGCCAGCAGTACGGGACTCACCTCCTACGAGCAGTACTTC
CDR3 protein: CASSTGLTSYEQYF

D gene: TRBD2
clone size: many
V gene: TRBV18
J gene: TRBJ2-3
CDR3 DNA: TGTGCCAGCTCACCCACCACAGCGGGAGCGGCAGATACGCAGTATTTT
CDR3 protein: CASSPTTAGAADTQYF

D gene: TRBD2
clone size: .
V gene: TRBV5-1
J gene: TRBJ2-1
CDR3 DNA: TGCGCCAGCAGCTTGGCTAGCGGGGGTTACCTCTCCTACAATGAGCAGTTCTTC
CDR3 protein: CASSLASGGYLSYNEQFF

D gene: .
clone size: .
V gene: TRBV7-2
J gene: TRBJ1-1
CDR3 DNA: TGTGCCAGCAGCTTAGACTTAAACACTGAAGCTTTCTTT
CDR3 protein: CASSLDLNTEAFF

D gene: .
clone size: .
V gene: TRBV14
J gene: TRBJ2-7
CDR3 DNA: TGTGCCAGCAGCCCAGGGACATGGGGCTACGAGCAGTACTTC
CDR3 protein: CASSPGTWGYEQYF

D gene: .
clone size: .
V gene: TRBV12-3/TRBV12-4
J gene: TRBJ1-5
CDR3 DNA: TGTGCCAGCACCTACGACGGGAATCAGCCCCAGCATTTT
CDR3 protein: CASTYDGNQPQHF

D gene: TRBD1
clone size: .
V gene: TRBV19
J gene: TRBJ1-1
CDR3 DNA: TGTGCCAGTAGCACTCAGGGGGGAACTGAAGCTTTCTTT
CDR3 protein: CASSTQGGTEAFF

D gene: TRBD1
clone size: once
V gene: TRBV28
J gene: TRBJ2-1
CDR3 DNA: TGTGCCAGCACTGGATTGGGGACAGGGGGCAGAGATGAGCAGTTCTTC
CDR3 protein: CASTGLGTGGRDEQFF

D gene: .
clone size: .
V gene: TRBV30
J gene: TRBJ1-2
CDR3 DNA: TGTGCCTGGAGTAAACCCCCCAACAGGGCGGTTAACTATGGCTACACCTTC
CDR3 protein: CAWSKPPNRAVNYGYTF

D gene: TRBD1
clone size: .
V gene: TRBV3-1/TRBV3-2
J gene: TRBJ1-1
CDR3 DNA: TGTGCCAGCAGCCAAGGTCCGGGACAGGGGGCGGGCACTGAAGCTTTCTTT
CDR3 protein: CASSQGPGQGAGTEAFF

D gene: .
clone size: .
V gene: TRBV28
J gene: TRBJ1-3
CDR3 DNA: TGTGCCAGCAGGAACAGGGTCGGGGCTGGAAACACCATATATTTT
CDR3 protein: CASRNRVGAGNTIYF

D gene: .
clone size: .
V gene: TRBV30
J gene: TRBJ2-5
CDR3 DNA: TGTGCCTGGATTCGCAGTGAGACCCAGTACTTC
CDR3 protein: CAWIRSETQYF

D gene: .
clone size: .
V gene: TRBV19
J gene: TRBJ2-1
CDR3 DNA: TGTGCCAGTAGTATCGGGTCCCTGGAGCAGTTCTTC
CDR3 protein: CASSIGSLEQFF

D gene: .
clone size: once
V gene: TRBV19
J gene: TRBJ1-2
CDR3 DNA: TGTGCCAGTAGGTCGACAGCTCCTTTGTATGGCTACACCTTC
CDR3 protein: CASRSTAPLYGYTF

D gene: TRBD2
clone size: .
V gene: TRBV7-2
J gene: TRBJ2-1
CDR3 DNA: TGTGCCAGCAGCTTAGTTCGTCTTAGTGGGACTAGCGGGGGCAATGAGCAGTTCTTC
CDR3 protein: CASSLVRLSGTSGGNEQFF

D gene: TRBD1
clone size: .
V gene: TRBV3-1/TRBV3-2
J gene: TRBJ2-5
CDR3 DNA: TGTGCCAGCAGCCAAGTGGGGACAGGCGGGACCCAGTACTTC
CDR3 protein: CASSQVGTGGTQYF

D gene: TRBD2
clone size: .
V gene: TRBV18
J gene: TRBJ2-1
CDR3 DNA: TGTGCCAGCTCACGTGCGGGGGGATCCTCCTACAATGAGCAGTTCTTC
CDR3 protein: CASSRAGGSSYNEQFF

D gene: TRBD2
clone size: .
V gene: TRBV5-1
J gene: TRBJ2-1
CDR3 DNA: TGCGCCAGCGGAGGACTAGCGGGAGTAAAGCAGTTCTTC
CDR3 protein: CASGGLAGVKQFF

D gene: .
clone size: .
V gene: TRBV5-1
J gene: TRBJ2-2
CDR3 DNA: TGCGCCAGCAGCTTGTCACAGGTCAAGACCGGGGAGCTGTTTTTT
CDR3 protein: CASSLSQVKTGELFF

D gene: TRBD1
clone size: .
V gene: TRBV2
J gene: TRBJ1-5
CDR3 DNA: TGTGCCAGCAGTGTCCAGGGGGGTAGCAATCAGCCCCAGCATTTT
CDR3 protein: CASSVQGGSNQPQHF

D gene: .
clone size: .
V gene: TRBV19
J gene: TRBJ2-2
CDR3 DNA: TGTGCCAGTAGCGGACAGTTCAGGACCGGGGAGCTGTTTTTT
CDR3 protein: CASSGQFRTGELFF